This entry describes one TCR beta chain. Measured with immunoSEQ multiplex PCR; TCRdb has only the in-frame clones, and not every one. The sample holds around 270,000 clones, about 85% seen once. These data belong to a study of blood T cell repertoires in COVID-19. CDR1 and CDR2 from the germline V gene are SGHRS and YFSETQ. The CDR3 consists of 15 residues. Trimming took 4 bases from V and 8 from J; bases not matched to a gene: 5. This TCR was recovered from a human donor with COVID-19, enrolled during active disease. The donor label of this sample is uncertain. The sample taken for sequencing was peripheral blood. V and J are TRBV5-1 and TRBJ2-4; 14 positions agree with TRBD2. The CDR3 nucleotides are TGCGCCAGCAGCCCCGGGACTAGCGGGAGATACATTCAGTACTTC. It encodes CASSPGTSGRYIQYF.